This passage covers 20 T cell receptor beta chains from one sample sequenced in a study of cytomegalovirus exposure and HLA in healthy donors. A multiplex PCR was run with 60 Vbeta primers and 13 Jbeta primers. The table came from immunoSEQ multiplex PCR; TCRdb's copy has only in-frame clones and leaves some out. This table lists over 100,000 clones. Sequenced sample: PBMCs. The source of these receptors is a middle-aged woman in good health and CMV-seropositive.

The chain couples TRBV14 to TRBJ2-3; 9 nucleotides agree with TRBD2. CDR1 and CDR2 from the germline V gene are SGHDN and FVKESK. V lost 7 bases to trimming and J lost 6 bases; unmatched junction nucleotides: 11. The CDR3 is made up of 15 amino acids. CDR3 coding DNA: TGTGCCAGCAACCGAAATAGCGGGAGTAAGGATACGCAGTATTTT. The encoded protein is CASNRNSGSKDTQYF. Based on the CDR3 plus reference TRBV14 and TRBJ2-3, the full variable domain is EAGVTQFPSHSVIEKGQTVTLRCDPISGHDNLYWYRRVMGKEIKFLLHFVKESKQDESGMPNNRFLAERTGGTYSTLKVQPAELEDSGVYFCASNRNSGSKDTQYFGPGTRLTVL.

The V call is TRBV10-3, the J call TRBJ1-1, with D perhaps TRBD1 (5 bases). Trimming cost V 7 bases and J 1 base, with 7 bases left between them. The CDR3 runs 12 residues. Per germline, CDR1 ENHRY and CDR2 SYGVKD. The CDR3, as DNA: TGTGCCATCAACCAGGGGAACACTGAAGCTTTCTTT. Its protein product is CAINQGNTEAFF.

For the CDR3, the DNA is TGTGCCAGCAGCTCAGGGGCAGGGGGCACTCAGCCCCAGCATTTT. Translating gives CASSSGAGGTQPQHF. The chain recombines TRBV7-2 with TRBJ1-5, with 8 bases lining up with TRBD1. The CDR3 length is 15 residues. Germline trimming cut 4 bases from V and 6 bases from J; bases unmatched to any gene: 8. The germline V gene has CDR1 SGHTA and CDR2 FQGNSA.

The rearrangement uses TRBV28 and TRBJ1-2; a weak D match, TRBD1 (5 bases). Trimming stripped 2 bases from V and 7 bases from J, with 8 bases between. Germline lookup yields CDR1 MDHEN and CDR2 SYDVKM. The CDR3 contains 12 residues. Here the CDR3 DNA reads TGTGCCAGCAGTTTAAGAAGGGGTGGCTACACCTTC. This codes for CASSLRRGGYTF.

J is TRBJ2-2 and V is TRBV9; 8 bases are shared with TRBD1. J was trimmed by 4 bases and V by 4 bases; bases with no gene match: 9. CDR1 is SGDLS and CDR2 is YYNGEE in the germline V gene. The CDR3 is 16 residues long. The CDR3 protein is CASSTRTGSVTGELFF. The DNA for the CDR3 is TGTGCCAGCAGCACCCGGACAGGGAGCGTCACCGGGGAGCTGTTTTTT.

Here the CDR3 reads CASNGGPTDTQYF. The CDR3, as DNA: TGTGCCAGCAATGGCGGGCCCACAGATACGCAGTATTTT. The chain has TRBV9 and TRBJ2-3; perhaps TRBD2 as D (5 bases). The CDR3 runs 13 residues. CDR1 and CDR2 (germline): SGDLS, YYNGEE. Between the trimmed V and J ends, which lost 6 bases and 2 bases, there was a span of 10 bases. Full variable domain (remainder filled in from reference TRBV9 and TRBJ2-3): DSGVTQTPKHLITATGQRVTLRCSPRSGDLSVYWYQQSLDQGLQFLIQYYNGEERAKGNILERFSAQQFPDLHSELNLSSLELGDSALYFCASNGGPTDTQYFGPGTRLTVL.

The chain uses TRBV7-9 and TRBJ2-1; TRBD2 matches 7 bases. J gave up 6 bases and V 5 bases, and 13 bases lay outside the gene matches. The germline CDR1 and CDR2 sequences are SEHNR and FQNEAQ (reference sequence). The CDR3 is 16 amino acids. Here the CDR3 DNA reads TGTGCCAGCAGCCGACGGAGGTCTAGCGGAGTCAATGAGCAGTTCTTC. This codes for CASSRRRSSGVNEQFF. Filled out from reference TRBV7-9 and TRBJ2-1, the complete variable domain reads DTGVSQNPRHKITKRGQNVTFRCDPISEHNRLYWYRQTLGQGPEFLTYFQNEAQLEKSRLLSDRFSAERPKGSFSTLEIQRTEQGDSAMYLCASSRRRSSGVNEQFFGPGTRLTVL.

The genes are TRBV7-2 and TRBJ2-7; 11 bases are a match to TRBD2. This CDR3 contains 15 residues. The V gene end was trimmed by 1 base and the J gene end by 2 bases; junction bases not matched to a gene: 1. Germline V gene sequence: CDR1 SGHTA, CDR2 FQGNSA. In nucleotides, the CDR3 is TGTGCCAGCAGCTTAGGGACTAGCGGGCCCTACGAGCAGTACTTC. This gives the protein CASSLGTSGPYEQYF.

The V call is TRBV5-6, the J call TRBJ2-7, with D perhaps TRBD2 (6 bases). V lost 4 bases, J lost 2 bases, and 19 bases lay in between. From germline, CDR1 is SGHDT and CDR2 YYEEEE. CDR3 length: 16 residues. The CDR3: CASSLRGLEGAYEQYF. Here the CDR3 DNA reads TGTGCCAGCAGCCTCCGGGGCCTGGAGGGCGCCTACGAGCAGTACTTC.

The gene calls are TRBV4-2 and TRBJ2-1, with a tentative D call TRBD2 (6 bases). V was clipped by 3 bases and J by 8 bases, with 11 bases between them. Germline assignment: CDR1 LGHNA and CDR2 YNFKEQ. The CDR3 is 13 amino acids. CDR3 sequence: CASSHDERDEQFF. The CDR3 region has the DNA TGTGCCAGCAGCCATGATGAGCGGGATGAGCAGTTCTTC.

The genes are TRBV30 and TRBJ1-6; D gene uncertain. The CDR3 runs 15 residues. The germline V and J ends were trimmed by 4 bases and 5 bases, with 15 bases remaining between them. Germline loops: CDR1 GTSNPN, CDR2 SVGIG (reference sequence). The CDR3 coding sequence is TGTGCCTGGAATCAGGTTGCCGGGAATAATTCACCCCTCCACTTT. Translating it yields CAWNQVAGNNSPLHF.

On this clone: At one end, the junction sequence differs from germline, possibly due to a read error. The rearrangement uses TRBV27 and TRBJ1-1, with D perhaps TRBD1 (5 bases). CDR1 is MNHEY, CDR2 SMNVEV, per germline (reference sequence). CDR3 size: 14 residues. The CDR3, as DNA: TGTGCCAGCAGTTTGGGGCTGGGCGGGACTGAAGCTTCCTTT. Translated: CASSLGLGGTEASF.

V usage is TRBV28 and J usage is TRBJ2-1, with 8 bases lining up with TRBD2. CDR3 length: 16 amino acids. Germline trimming cut 5 bases from V and 5 bases from J; bases unmatched to any gene: 11. Germline CDR1 is MDHEN and CDR2 is SYDVKM. CDR3 sequence: CASSMIAAGENNEQFF. CDR3 DNA sequence: TGTGCCAGCAGTATGATAGCAGCGGGAGAGAACAATGAGCAGTTCTTC.

The chain combines TRBV5-6 with TRBJ2-5; D might be TRBD1 (6 bases). Germline V gives CDR1 SGHDT, CDR2 YYEEEE. The CDR3 extends over 17 amino acids. Trimming removed 4 bases at V and 3 bases at J, with 22 bases between. DNA of the CDR3: TGTGCCAGCAGCCGGGGCCTGGCCAGGGGTTTGGAAGAGACCCAGTACTTC. Residues: CASSRGLARGLEETQYF.

This CDR3 reads CASSAGLAGLYNEQFF. Here the CDR3 DNA reads TGCGCCAGCAGCGCCGGGCTAGCGGGACTCTACAATGAGCAGTTCTTC. The chain combines TRBV5-1 with TRBJ2-1, with 9 nucleotides matching TRBD2. There are 16 residues in the CDR3. V lost 4 bases, J lost 3 bases, and 8 bases stayed unmatched. Per the germline V gene, CDR1 is SGHRS and CDR2 is YFSETQ.

The rearrangement joins TRBV7-8 to TRBJ2-3; tentative D call: TRBD2 (5 bases). The CDR3 consists of 12 residues. From germline, CDR1 is SGHVS and CDR2 FQNEAQ. V lost 3 bases and J lost 6, with 7 bases in between. The CDR3 loop is CASSFSGDTQYF. CDR3 nucleotides: TGTGCCAGCAGCTTTTCGGGGGATACGCAGTATTTT.

V usage is TRBV30 and J usage is TRBJ1-2, with 9 positions matching TRBD1. Germline V gene data show CDR1 as GTSNPN and CDR2 as SVGIG (reference sequence). With V trimmed by 4 bases and J by 8 bases, 14 bases remained unmatched. This CDR3 contains 15 residues. CDR3 in amino acids: CAWIPGQGQPGGYTF. CDR3 DNA: TGTGCCTGGATACCGGGACAGGGACAACCGGGAGGCTACACCTTC.

V and J are TRBV6-1 and TRBJ2-1; 8 nucleotides match TRBD2. Germline V gives CDR1 MNHNS, CDR2 SASEGT. This CDR3 is 13 amino acids long. Trimming took 7 bases from V and 10 from J; bases not matched to a gene: 9. The CDR3 reads CASNAWRGAEQFF. In DNA form, the CDR3 reads TGTGCCAGCAATGCGTGGCGGGGGGCCGAGCAGTTCTTC.

This rearrangement joins TRBV11-2 to TRBJ2-1; D is undetermined. Germline V gives CDR1 SGHAT, CDR2 FQNNGV. Trimming cost V 5 bases and J 6 bases, with 11 bases left between them. The CDR3 is made up of 13 amino acids. Here the CDR3 reads CASSPKPGNEQFF. For the CDR3, the DNA is TGTGCCAGCAGCCCAAAGCCGGGCAATGAGCAGTTCTTC.

The chain links TRBV19 to TRBJ1-2; D gene ambiguous. Germline CDR1 LNHDA, CDR2 SQIVND (reference sequence). This CDR3 contains 15 residues. Trimming removed 3 bases from V and 3 bases from J, with 14 bases in between. This CDR3 is CASSIRGPGYYGYTF. The CDR3 DNA follows: TGTGCCAGTAGTATTCGCGGTCCCGGTTACTATGGCTACACCTTC.